This passage covers 17 T cell receptor beta chains from one sample sequenced in a study of early T cells in non-severe SARS-CoV-2 infection. TCRdb re-analysed the 5' RACE reads in MiXCR, keeping a single row per CDR3 protein. The repertoire consists of 80,000 to 95,000 distinct CDR3 sequences, with roughly 13% occurring once and the leading ten covering 11%. Sequencing input: whole blood. The receptors derive from an adult who was a healthcare worker with PCR-confirmed SARS-CoV-2 infection or an uninfected control (not recorded which).

This clonotype was detected a few times. The V gene is TRBV20-1, the J gene TRBJ2-1; D remains unclear. Trimming cost V 0 bases and J 10 bases, with 10 bases left between them. The CDR3 runs to 12 residues. CDR1 is DFQATT, CDR2 SNEGSKA, per germline (reference sequence). The chain's CDR3 is CSARDIPREQFF. In DNA, the CDR3 is TGCAGTGCTAGAGATATCCCGCGGGAGCAGTTCTTC.

J is TRBJ1-1 and V is TRBV7-2, with D unclear. V lost 2 bases and J 7 bases, leaving 17 bases between the germline ends. Germline V gene lookup returns CDR1 SGHTA and CDR2 FQGNSA. The CDR3 is 15 amino acids. This CDR3 reads CASSLSGSLLGEAFF. CDR3 coding DNA: TGTGCCAGCAGCTTAAGTGGGTCCTTACTGGGTGAAGCTTTCTTT. The full variable domain, rest sourced from reference TRBV7-2 and TRBJ1-1, is GAGVSQSPSNKVTEKGKDVELRCDPISGHTALYWYRQSLGQGLEFLIYFQGNSAPDKSGLPSDRFSAERTGGSVSTLTIQRTQQEDSAVYLCASSLSGSLLGEAFFGQGTRLTVV.

This chain uses TRBV12-3 or TRBV12-4 with TRBJ2-1; D is possibly TRBD2 (6 bases). The CDR3 loop spans 16 amino acids. The V end was cut by 5 bases, the J end by 7 bases, with 21 bases between. The CDR3 region has the DNA TGTGCCAGCAGTCAGAACTCCGGGACTTTCCAGAATGAGCAGTTCTTC. It is translated as CASSQNSGTFQNEQFF.

This clonotype has at least ten counts. The V gene is TRBV5-4, the J gene TRBJ2-1, with TRBD2 matching 7 bases. CDR3 length: 16 amino acids. Germline V gene data show CDR1 as SGHNT and CDR2 as YYREEE (reference sequence). V shed 2 bases, J shed 7 bases, and the junction held 12 bases outside the gene matches. CDR3 amino acids: CASSLGAGKPLNEQFF. The CDR3 DNA reads as TGTGCCAGCAGCTTAGGAGCGGGGAAGCCTTTGAATGAGCAGTTCTTC.

This clonotype was counted between two and nine times. The rearrangement joins TRBV6-5 to TRBJ2-1; D unclear. Trimming took 7 bases from V and 9 from J, leaving 16 bases between them. From germline, CDR1 is MNHEY and CDR2 SVGAGI. This CDR3 region has 13 residues. The DNA for the CDR3 is TGTGCCAGCACCACACCTGGATCCGGTGAGCAGTTCTTC. Its protein product is CASTTPGSGEQFF.

This clonotype was observed a few times. The gene calls are TRBV5-1 and TRBJ1-6; the match to TRBD1 covers 7 bases. The V gene end was trimmed by 0 bases and the J gene end by 10 bases; junction bases not matched to a gene: 4. CDR3 size: 14 residues. CDR1 is SGHRS, CDR2 YFSETQ, per germline. CDR3 bases: TGCGCCAGCAGCTTGGAGACAGGGAAGTCACCCCTCCACTTT. It codes for CASSLETGKSPLHF. Full variable domain (remainder filled in from reference TRBV5-1 and TRBJ1-6): KAGVTQTPRYLIKTRGQQVTLSCSPISGHRSVSWYQQTPGQGLQFLFEYFSETQRNKGNFPGRFSGRQFSNSRSEMNVSTLELGDSALYLCASSLETGKSPLHFGNGTRLTVT.

This clonotype was detected a few times. This chain joins TRBV20-1 and TRBJ2-7; 13 nucleotides line up with TRBD2. The V and J ends lost 3 bases and 0 bases, in that order; junction bases with no gene match: 14. CDR1 and CDR2 from the germline V gene are DFQATT and SNEGSKA (reference sequence). The CDR3 loop spans 19 amino acids. CDR3 sequence reads: CSASGLTSGGQISSYEQYF. The CDR3, as DNA: TGCAGTGCTAGTGGATTGACTAGCGGGGGGCAGATCTCCTCCTACGAGCAGTACTTC.

The chain has TRBV6-5 and TRBJ1-2; D ambiguous. The CDR3 contains 13 residues. CDR1 and CDR2 (germline): MNHEY, SVGAGI. The V end lost 6 bases, the J end lost 2 bases, and 10 bases lay between the germline ends. The CDR3 bases are TGTGCCAGCAGCCGGCGGCCGAACTATGGCTACACCTTC. Protein sequence: CASSRRPNYGYTF.

The sample holds a few counts of this clonotype. J is TRBJ1-1 and V is TRBV29-1, with 9 bases lining up with TRBD1. This CDR3 region has 14 residues. The germline CDR1 and CDR2 sequences are SQVTM and ANQGSEA. With 2 bases clipped from V and 3 bases from J, the junction kept 4 bases outside the gene matches. The CDR3 DNA reads as TGCAGCGTTGAACCCGGGACAGGGCACACTGAAGCTTTCTTT. Translating it yields CSVEPGTGHTEAFF.

This chain links TRBV20-1 with TRBJ2-3, with no clear D. CDR1 is DFQATT and CDR2 is SNEGSKA in the germline V gene (reference sequence). CDR3 length: 14 residues. Trimming cost V 7 bases and J 6 bases, with 20 bases left between them. The DNA of the CDR3 is TGCAGTGTGTCCCCCCCCTTAGCTGCGGATACGCAGTATTTT. Its translation: CSVSPPLAADTQYF.

V and J are TRBV11-2 and TRBJ2-7, with D possibly matching TRBD2 (5 bases). Trimming stripped 4 bases from V and 0 bases from J, with 16 bases between. The V gene's germline CDR1 is SGHAT and CDR2 FQNNGV. The CDR3 extends over 16 amino acids. The CDR3 loop is CASSYTARLSSYEQYF. The CDR3 DNA reads TGTGCCAGCAGCTACACGGCCAGACTAAGCTCCTACGAGCAGTACTTC. The complete variable domain, with remaining parts taken from reference TRBV11-2 and TRBJ2-7, reads EAGVAQSPRYKIIEKRQSVAFWCNPISGHATLYWYQQILGQGPKLLIQFQNNGVVDDSQLPKDRFSAERLKGVDSTLKIQPAKLEDSAVYLCASSYTARLSSYEQYFGPGTRLTVT.

There are a few counts of this clonotype. The chain couples TRBV12-3 or TRBV12-4 to TRBJ2-7; D uncertain. CDR3 size: 13 residues. V lost 6 bases and J 2 bases, leaving 11 bases between the germline ends. In DNA form, the CDR3 reads TGTGCCAGCAGACCAACTGAGACCTACGAGCAGTACTTC. Residues: CASRPTETYEQYF.

The chain links TRBV6-5 to TRBJ1-1; tentative D call: TRBD1 (5 bases). This CDR3 has 16 residues. The germline V gene has CDR1 MNHEY and CDR2 SVGAGI. The V gene lost 5 bases and the J gene lost 0 bases, with 16 bases spanning the gap. Written as DNA, the CDR3 is TGTGCCAGCAGTCCTCCTCCGGGACGGATGAACACTGAAGCTTTCTTT. Protein sequence: CASSPPPGRMNTEAFF.

The rearrangement uses TRBV20-1 and TRBJ2-7, with D possibly TRBD1 on 6 matching bases. The CDR3 contains 11 residues. Germline-derived CDR1 and CDR2 are DFQATT and SNEGSKA (reference sequence). With 5 bases removed from V and 4 bases from J, the gap between germline ends came to 9 bases. The CDR3 here is CSAPDSYEQYF. The CDR3, as DNA: TGCAGTGCTCCGGACAGTTACGAGCAGTACTTC.

The chain joins TRBV14 to TRBJ1-1, with D possibly TRBD1 on 6 matching bases. V was pared by 3 bases and J by 3 bases, with 14 bases between. This CDR3 contains 15 residues. Per the germline V gene, CDR1 is SGHDN and CDR2 is FVKESK. In nucleotides, the CDR3 is TGTGCCAGCAGCCATTGGGCAGGGGTGCACACTGAAGCTTTCTTT. This sequence encodes CASSHWAGVHTEAFF.

The chain recombines TRBV13 with TRBJ1-5; D is unresolved. The CDR3 contains 14 residues. Trimming left V 0 bases short and J 0 bases short, with 3 bases between. CDR1 is PRHDT and CDR2 is FYEKMQ in the germline V gene (reference sequence). The CDR3 loop is CASSLGNSNQPQHF. CDR3 DNA sequence: TGTGCCAGCAGCTTAGGTAATAGCAATCAGCCCCAGCATTTT.

The chain links TRBV29-1 to TRBJ2-5; possibly TRBD2 for D (6 bases). The germline gives CDR1 SQVTM, CDR2 ANQGSEA. The V and J ends lost 3 bases and 1 base respectively, with 12 bases between them. The CDR3 has 14 residues. CDR3 DNA: TGCAGCGTTGATGGGGTGGGGGGCCAAGAGACCCAGTACTTC. Translated, it gives CSVDGVGGQETQYF.